What follows is one TCR beta chain and its context. This CDR3 comprises 13 residues. The germline V and J ends were trimmed by 3 bases and 13 bases, with 16 bases remaining between them. Germline CDR1 and CDR2: SGHRS and YFSETQ. This sample is part of a study of blood T cell repertoires in COVID-19. At the level of the study: Donors in the United States, Italy and Spain gave samples during acute or convalescent COVID-19. In each case, the material was cDNA or gDNA derived from T cells, B-cell-depleted T cells, or PBMCs.

Methods used by the authors: Counts of nucleated cells, estimated from reference gene primer amplification, were obtained. TCRdb's copy holds only in-frame clones and misses some; the assay was immunoSEQ multiplex PCR. Clone size and V and J calls were adopted from that table, with D and trimming inferred from the DNA. The sample has about 60,000 clones; 90% are singletons. V is TRBV5-1 and J is TRBJ1-4, with D perhaps TRBD1 (6 bases). The clonotype was recovered from a human donor with active COVID-19. The donor label of this sample is uncertain. Sequenced input: peripheral blood. The CDR3 loop is CASSSQGRGGLFF. Written as DNA, the CDR3 is TGCGCCAGCAGCTCTCAGGGAAGAGGGGGACTGTTTTTT.